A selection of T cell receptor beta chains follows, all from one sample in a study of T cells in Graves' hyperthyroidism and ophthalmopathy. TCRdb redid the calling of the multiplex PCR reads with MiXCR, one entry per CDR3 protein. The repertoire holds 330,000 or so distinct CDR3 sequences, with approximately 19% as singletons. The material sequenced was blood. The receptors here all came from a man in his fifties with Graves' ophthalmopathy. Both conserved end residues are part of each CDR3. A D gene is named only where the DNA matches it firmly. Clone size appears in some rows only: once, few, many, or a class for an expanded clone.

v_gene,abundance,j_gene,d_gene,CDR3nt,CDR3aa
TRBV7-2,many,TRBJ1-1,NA,TGTGCCAGCAGCCCCGATAGTACAGGTGCCACTGAAGCTTTCTTT,CASSPDSTGATEAFF
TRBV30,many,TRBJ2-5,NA,TGTGCCTGGAGGCGCAGGCCTCAAGAGACCCAGTACTTC,CAWRRRPQETQYF
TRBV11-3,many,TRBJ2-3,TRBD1,TGTACCAGCAGCCGACAGGGGGATACGCAGTATTTT,CTSSRQGDTQYF
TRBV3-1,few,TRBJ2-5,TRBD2,TGTGCCAGCAGCCACGTGACTAGCGGGAGGTGGGAGACCCAGTACTTC,CASSHVTSGRWETQYF
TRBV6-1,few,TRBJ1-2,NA,TGTGCCAGCAGACGCTCAGGCCTCCTGTATGGCTACACCTTC,CASRRSGLLYGYTF
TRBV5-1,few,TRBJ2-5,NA,TGCGCCAGCAGCTTCCAGGGAGATTTGGCCCAGTACTTC,CASSFQGDLAQYF
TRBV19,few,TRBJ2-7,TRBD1,TGTGCCAGTAGCCCCGTGGGACAGGGTTCCTACGAGCAGTACTTC,CASSPVGQGSYEQYF
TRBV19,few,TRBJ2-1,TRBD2,TGTGCCAGTAGTATTGGAGGGAGGGCCCTTGAGCAGTTCTTC,CASSIGGRALEQFF
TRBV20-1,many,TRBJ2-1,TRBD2,TGCAGTGCTCTGGTGGCTAGCGGGAGCTCCTACAATGAGCAGTTCTTC,CSALVASGSSYNEQFF
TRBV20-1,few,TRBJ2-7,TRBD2,TGCAGTGCTAGGGGCCCTGGCGGGAGGGGTTACGAGCAGTACTTC,CSARGPGGRGYEQYF
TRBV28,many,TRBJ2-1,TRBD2,TGTGCCAGCAGCGACGGCGGGAGGGGGAAGTTCTTC,CASSDGGRGKFF
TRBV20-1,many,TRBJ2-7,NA,TGCAGTGCTAACGACTACAGAGGGACTTCCTACGAGCAGTACTTC,CSANDYRGTSYEQYF
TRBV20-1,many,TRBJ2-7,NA,TGCAGTGCTGGGGACTTGTACGAGCAGTACTTC,CSAGDLYEQYF
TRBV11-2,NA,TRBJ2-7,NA,TGTGCCAGCAGCCCTGACAGAGGGAGCTCCTACGAGCAGTACTTC,CASSPDRGSSYEQYF
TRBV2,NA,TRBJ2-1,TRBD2,TGTGCCAGCAGTGAACTAGCGGGAGGAGTGAATGAGCAGTTCTTC,CASSELAGGVNEQFF
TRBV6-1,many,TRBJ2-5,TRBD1,TGTGCCAGCAACCTCGGACAGGGGGTAGAAGAGACCCAGTACTTC,CASNLGQGVEETQYF
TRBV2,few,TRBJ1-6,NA,TGTGCCAGCAGTGCCCTGGATACACCCCTCCACTTT,CASSALDTPLHF
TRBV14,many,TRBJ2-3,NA,TGTGCCAGCAGCCAGAGGCGGACATCCACAGATACGCAGTATTTT,CASSQRRTSTDTQYF
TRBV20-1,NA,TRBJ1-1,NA,TGCAGTGCTAGGAGTAGCACTGAAGCTTTCTTT,CSARSSTEAFF